Following are 16 T cell receptor beta chains from one sample sequenced in a study of CD8 T cells in Susac syndrome. The RNA, roughly 0.45 to 1 ug, was put through reverse transcription using random hexamers. TCRdb analysed the immunoSEQ multiplex PCR reads with MiXCR anew, one entry per CDR3 protein. The table records some 300,000 distinct CDR3 sequences, 70% to 90% of them present only once. The sequencing input was CD8+ T cells from PBMCs. The receptors were sampled from a human donor with multiple sclerosis.

The gene calls are TRBV28 and TRBJ2-1; D possibly corresponds to TRBD2 (5 bases). Trimming shortened V by 6 bases and J by 0 bases, and 24 bases separated the two germline ends. This CDR3 spans 19 amino acids. The germline CDR1 and CDR2 sequences are MDHEN and SYDVKM. CDR3 nucleotide sequence: TGTGCCAGCAGCCCCCTAGTGGAAGCGGCCCTCAGCTCCTACAATGAGCAGTTCTTC. This encodes CASSPLVEAALSSYNEQFF.

The rearrangement joins TRBV20-1 to TRBJ1-1; D is unresolved. The V end was cut by 6 bases, the J end by 5 bases, with 10 bases between. CDR1 is DFQATT, CDR2 SNEGSKA, per germline (reference sequence). The length of the CDR3 is 11 residues. The CDR3 sequence: CSAPRGTEAFF. The CDR3 DNA follows: TGCAGTGCCCCACGGGGTACTGAAGCTTTCTTT.

The chain carries TRBV11-2 and TRBJ2-2; TRBD2 agrees at 9 bases. The trim removed 10 bases at V and 1 base at J, leaving 13 bases unmatched. CDR1 and CDR2 (germline): SGHAT, FQNNGV. The CDR3 sequence is 17 residues long. For the CDR3, the DNA is TGTGCCACCCAGAAACCCCCGACTAGCGGGAACACCGGGGAGCTGTTTTTT. Amino acid sequence: CATQKPPTSGNTGELFF.

The V and J genes are TRBV19 and TRBJ2-7, with 10 bases aligning to TRBD1. The V gene's germline CDR1 is LNHDA and CDR2 SQIVND (reference sequence). Losses at the gene ends were 5 bases for V and 4 bases for J; bases not matched to a gene: 8. The CDR3 extends over 15 amino acids. CDR3 nucleotide sequence: TGTGCCAGTAGTCCTGCAGGGACAGGGGTGTACGAGCAGTACTTC. Protein: CASSPAGTGVYEQYF.

The chain employs TRBV9 and TRBJ1-1, with D unclear. Germline V gene lookup returns CDR1 SGDLS and CDR2 YYNGEE. V dropped 7 bases and J dropped 4 bases, with 14 bases sitting between them. The CDR3 contains 13 residues. The CDR3 nucleotides are TGTGCCAGCGGCGGGGTCGTCGCCACTGAAGCTTTCTTT. Its translation: CASGGVVATEAFF.

This clonotype was seen only a few times. The chain carries TRBV20-1 and TRBJ2-7, with 7 bases matching TRBD1. The CDR3 is 14 residues long. The germline V gene has CDR1 DFQATT and CDR2 SNEGSKA (reference sequence). The trim removed 5 bases at V and 2 bases at J, leaving 9 bases unmatched. The CDR3 region has the DNA TGCAGTGCTGGACAGGTCGGCCCCGCCTACGAGCAGTACTTC. Translation gives CSAGQVGPAYEQYF.

The count of this clonotype is one. This chain joins TRBV24-1 and TRBJ2-1; D possibly uses TRBD1 or TRBD2 (7 bases each). Germline CDR1 reads KGHDR; CDR2 reads SFDVKD. Trimming shortened V by 6 bases and J by 4 bases, and 36 bases separated the two germline ends. The CDR3 runs 22 residues. The CDR3 coding sequence is TGTGCCACCAGTTCCAGGACAGGATTACAGCGGGGATCTGGGGGGTCTTACAATGAGCAGTTCTTC. This encodes CATSSRTGLQRGSGGSYNEQFF.

This clonotype was counted once. The V and J genes are TRBV4-3 and TRBJ2-7; 12 bases line up with TRBD2. V was clipped by 0 bases and J by 5 bases; unmatched bases: 5. Germline V gene data show CDR1 as LGHNA and CDR2 as YSLEER. There are 16 residues in the CDR3. CDR3 coding DNA: TGCGCCAGCAGCCAAGATTCTCTAGCGGGAGGGGACGAGCAGTACTTC. Protein: CASSQDSLAGGDEQYF.

This clonotype appeared once. The V call is TRBV5-6, the J call TRBJ2-7; D call uncertain. Trimming took 0 bases from V and 4 from J, leaving 14 bases between them. This CDR3 spans 15 amino acids. The germline gives CDR1 SGHDT, CDR2 YYEEEE. CDR3 in DNA: TGTGCCAGCAGCTTGGAAAGATGGGCAGGATACGAGCAGTACTTC. This sequence encodes CASSLERWAGYEQYF.

The chain couples TRBV5-1 to TRBJ1-1; D is perhaps TRBD1 (6 bases). V was pared by 0 bases and J by 5 bases, with 11 bases between. The CDR3 has 14 amino acids. Germline-derived CDR1 and CDR2 are SGHRS and YFSETQ. The CDR3 sequence is CASSLGQGMTEAFF. The CDR3 DNA reads as TGCGCCAGCAGCTTGGGGCAGGGGATGACTGAAGCTTTCTTT.

The chain employs TRBV6-2 or TRBV6-3 and TRBJ1-1; D ambiguous. V was trimmed by 2 bases and J by 0 bases, leaving 7 bases between them. The CDR3 is made up of 14 amino acids. Germline values: CDR1 MNHEY, CDR2 SVGEGT. The CDR3 DNA reads as TGTGCCAGCAGTTACGTCCATTTGAACACTGAAGCTTTCTTT. It yields the protein CASSYVHLNTEAFF.

The chain joins TRBV6-1 to TRBJ2-7; 10 nucleotides match TRBD2. Germline V gene lookup returns CDR1 MNHNS and CDR2 SASEGT. Unmatched junction bases numbered 6, after V lost 1 base and J lost 0 bases. There are 17 residues in the CDR3. The CDR3 loop reads CASSEVLAGATSYEQYF. In DNA, the CDR3 is TGTGCCAGCAGTGAAGTGCTAGCGGGAGCTACCTCCTACGAGCAGTACTTC.

The CDR3: CAWRGSGPWDTQYF. The CDR3 nucleotides are TGTGCCTGGAGAGGGAGCGGTCCGTGGGATACGCAGTATTTT. This chain joins TRBV30 and TRBJ2-3, with TRBD2 as a possible D gene (5 bases). The CDR3 is made up of 14 amino acids. Germline V gives CDR1 GTSNPN, CDR2 SVGIG (reference sequence). V was pared by 3 bases and J by 6 bases, with 16 bases between. Together with reference TRBV30 and TRBJ2-3, the CDR3 gives the full variable domain: SQTIHQWPATLVQPVGSPLSLECTVEGTSNPNLYWYRQAAGRGLQLLFYSVGIGQISSEVPQNLSASRPQDRQFILSSKKLLLSDSGFYLCAWRGSGPWDTQYFGPGTRLTVL.

CDR3 loop: CASSSGGGYTEAFF. The CDR3 nucleotides are TGCGCCAGCAGCTCTGGGGGGGGCTATACTGAAGCTTTCTTT. The V call is TRBV5-1, the J call TRBJ1-1, with a tentative D call TRBD1 (6 bases). The germline V and J ends were trimmed by 3 bases and 5 bases, with 14 bases remaining between them. The CDR3 is made up of 14 amino acids. The germline V gene encodes CDR1 SGHRS and CDR2 YFSETQ.

The rearrangement joins TRBV28 to TRBJ2-3; 10 bases align to TRBD1. The CDR3 runs to 18 residues. Germline trimming cut 3 bases from V and 6 bases from J; bases unmatched to any gene: 15. Per the germline V gene, CDR1 is MDHEN and CDR2 is SYDVKM. CDR3 in DNA: TGTGCCAGCAGTTTCGGCTTAGGGGACAGGGGAATCGCGGATACGCAGTATTTT. Residues: CASSFGLGDRGIADTQYF.

The V gene is TRBV28, the J gene TRBJ2-7; 7 bases fit TRBD2. The germline V gene has CDR1 MDHEN and CDR2 SYDVKM. The CDR3 sequence is 13 residues long. V was clipped by 6 bases and J by 4 bases; unmatched bases: 6. CDR3 amino acids: CASRSTSRYEQYF. CDR3 DNA: TGTGCCAGCAGGTCGACTAGCCGGTACGAGCAGTACTTC.